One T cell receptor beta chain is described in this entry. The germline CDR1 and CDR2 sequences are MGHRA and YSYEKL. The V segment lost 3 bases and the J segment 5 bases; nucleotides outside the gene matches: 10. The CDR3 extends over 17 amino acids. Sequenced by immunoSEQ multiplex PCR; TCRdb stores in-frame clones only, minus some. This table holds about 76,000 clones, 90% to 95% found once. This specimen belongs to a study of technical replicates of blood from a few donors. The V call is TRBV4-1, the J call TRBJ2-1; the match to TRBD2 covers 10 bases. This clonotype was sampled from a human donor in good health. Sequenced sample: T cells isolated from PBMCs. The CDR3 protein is CASSQGILAGVNNEQFF. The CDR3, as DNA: TGCGCCAGCAGCCAGGGTATCCTAGCGGGAGTAAACAATGAGCAGTTCTTC.